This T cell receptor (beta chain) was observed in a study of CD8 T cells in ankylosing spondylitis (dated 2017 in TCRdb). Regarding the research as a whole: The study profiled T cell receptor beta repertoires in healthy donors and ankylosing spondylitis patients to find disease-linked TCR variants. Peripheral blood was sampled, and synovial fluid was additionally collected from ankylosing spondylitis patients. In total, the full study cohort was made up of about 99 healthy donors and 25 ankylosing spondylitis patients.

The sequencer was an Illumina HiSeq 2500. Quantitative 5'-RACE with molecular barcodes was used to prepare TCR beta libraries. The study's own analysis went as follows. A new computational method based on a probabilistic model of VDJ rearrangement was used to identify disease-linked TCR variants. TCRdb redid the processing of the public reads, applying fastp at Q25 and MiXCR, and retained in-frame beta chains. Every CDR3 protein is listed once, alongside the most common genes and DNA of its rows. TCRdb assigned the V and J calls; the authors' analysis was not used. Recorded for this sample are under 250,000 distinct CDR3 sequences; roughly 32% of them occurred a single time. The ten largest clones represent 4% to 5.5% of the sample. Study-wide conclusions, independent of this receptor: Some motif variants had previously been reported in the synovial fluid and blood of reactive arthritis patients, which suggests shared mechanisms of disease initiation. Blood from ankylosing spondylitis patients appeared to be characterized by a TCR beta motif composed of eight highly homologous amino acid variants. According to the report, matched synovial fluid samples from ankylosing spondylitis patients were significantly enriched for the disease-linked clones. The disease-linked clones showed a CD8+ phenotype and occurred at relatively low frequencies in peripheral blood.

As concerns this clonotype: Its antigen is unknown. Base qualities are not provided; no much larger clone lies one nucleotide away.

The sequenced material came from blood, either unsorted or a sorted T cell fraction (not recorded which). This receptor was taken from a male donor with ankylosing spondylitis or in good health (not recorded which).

The nucleotide sequence reads TGCAGTGCCACAAAGACAGCGGGGGACCTCACAGATACGCAGTATTTT. This sequence encodes CSATKTAGDLTDTQYF. In this chain, TRBV20-1 is recombined with TRBJ2-3; TRBD2 aligns with 8 central bases. Reading from cysteine to phenylalanine, the CDR3 counts 16 amino acids. CDR3 DNA only is kept here, 48 bases in frame from base 1. From V the trimming removes 6 bases and from J it removes 2 bases, while the gene matches leave 13 bases of the junction unaccounted for. Looking up the germline V gene (reference sequence) yields CDR1 DFQATT and CDR2 SNEGSKA.